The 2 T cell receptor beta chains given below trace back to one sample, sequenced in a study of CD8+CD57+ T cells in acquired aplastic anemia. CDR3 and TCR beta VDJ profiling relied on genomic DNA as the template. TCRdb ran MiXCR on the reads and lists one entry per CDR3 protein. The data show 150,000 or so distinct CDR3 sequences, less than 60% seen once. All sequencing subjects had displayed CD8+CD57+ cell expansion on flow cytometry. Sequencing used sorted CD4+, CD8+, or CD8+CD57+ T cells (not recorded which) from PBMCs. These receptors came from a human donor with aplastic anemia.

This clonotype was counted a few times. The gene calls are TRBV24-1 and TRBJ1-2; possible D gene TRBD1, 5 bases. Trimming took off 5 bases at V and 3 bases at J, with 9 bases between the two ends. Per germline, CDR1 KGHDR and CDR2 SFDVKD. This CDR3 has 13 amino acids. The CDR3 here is CATSAKGHYGYTF. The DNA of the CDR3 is TGTGCCACCAGTGCGAAGGGACACTATGGCTACACCTTC.

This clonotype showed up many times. CDR3 loop: CASSPGGQIYGYTF. The CDR3 bases are TGTGCCAGCAGTCCCGGGGGACAGATCTATGGCTACACCTTC. This rearrangement joins TRBV6-4 to TRBJ1-2; TRBD1 agrees at 7 bases. Germline loops: CDR1 MRHNA, CDR2 SNTAGT. The CDR3 consists of 14 residues. After removal of 5 bases from V and 4 bases from J, the junction contained 7 bases not matched to a gene.